Listed here are 11 T cell receptor beta chains from one sample, sequenced in a study of cytotoxic CD8 clonotypes in ibrutinib-treated CLL. Sequenced by immunoSEQ multiplex PCR; TCRdb stores in-frame clones only, minus some. This repertoire shows roughly 250,000 clones, around three quarters found once; its top ten account for 15%. This specimen was PBMCs, taken after 24 months of ibrutinib treatment. These receptors all stem from a human donor with chronic lymphocytic leukemia.

This chain uses TRBV18 with TRBJ1-3; the match to TRBD1 covers 9 bases. The CDR3 extends over 16 amino acids. Losses at the gene ends were 5 bases for V and 0 bases for J; bases not matched to a gene: 5. Per germline, CDR1 KGHSH and CDR2 LQKENI. The CDR3 protein is CASSTGQGSSGNTIYF. DNA of the CDR3: TGTGCCAGCTCAACGGGACAGGGCAGCTCTGGAAACACCATATATTTT.

The V gene is TRBV5-1, the J gene TRBJ2-1; D gene ambiguous. This CDR3 has 16 residues. V lost 0 bases, J lost 0 bases, and 10 bases lay in between. Germline V gives CDR1 SGHRS, CDR2 YFSETQ. The CDR3 spells CASSLGLVDSYNEQFF. DNA for the CDR3: TGCGCCAGCAGCTTGGGGTTGGTGGACTCCTACAATGAGCAGTTCTTC.

V and J are TRBV2 and TRBJ1-5, with a tentative D call TRBD1 (5 bases). In germline, CDR1 is SNHLY, CDR2 FYNNEI. The V and J ends lost 8 bases and 3 bases respectively, with 11 bases between them. The CDR3 runs to 13 residues. The CDR3 region is CASQGAHNQPQHF. For the CDR3, the DNA is TGTGCCAGCCAAGGGGCTCACAATCAGCCCCAGCATTTT.

The genes are TRBV7-3 and TRBJ2-3, with 14 positions matching TRBD2. The CDR3 covers 16 residues. V shed 3 bases, J shed 5 bases, and the junction held 4 bases outside the gene matches. The germline V gene encodes CDR1 SGHTA and CDR2 FQGTGA. The CDR3 DNA is TGTGCCAGCAGCTTGGGACTAGCGGGAGCGATAGATACGCAGTATTTT. Protein sequence: CASSLGLAGAIDTQYF.

The rearrangement joins TRBV28 to TRBJ1-2, with D perhaps TRBD1 (5 bases). The CDR3 length is 17 residues. Germline V gene sequence: CDR1 MDHEN, CDR2 SYDVKM. Trimming left V 4 bases short and J 8 bases short, with 26 bases between. CDR3 region: CASSSPDPGLRRLGYTF. The CDR3 DNA reads TGTGCCAGCAGTTCACCCGACCCGGGACTCCGGAGGTTAGGCTACACCTTC.

Points on this clone: An end of the junction does not agree with germline; a read error may underlie this. The chain has TRBV7-7 and TRBJ2-7; the D gene is possibly TRBD2 (5 bases). Germline CDR1 reads SSHAT; CDR2 reads FNYEAQ (reference sequence). There are 15 residues in the CDR3. CDR3 amino acids: CASSFLGGLPYEQYF. CDR3 sequence (DNA): TGTGCTAGCAGCTTTCTCGGCGGGCTCCCCTACGAGCAGTACTTC.

This chain connects TRBV13 to TRBJ1-3; no definite D call. V was shortened by 3 bases and J by 8 bases, with 11 bases between the two germline ends. Germline V CDR1 and CDR2: PRHDT, FYEKMQ (reference sequence). This CDR3 has 13 amino acids. CDR3 bases: TGTGCCAGCAGCTTTAAAAATCCGTACACCATATATTTT. Translating gives CASSFKNPYTIYF.

V and J are TRBV18 and TRBJ2-5; D remains unclear. The CDR3 loop spans 13 amino acids. The germline V and J ends were trimmed by 4 bases and 1 base, with 7 bases remaining between them. Germline V gene lookup returns CDR1 KGHSH and CDR2 LQKENI. This chain's CDR3 is CASSLQTQETQYF. In DNA form, the CDR3 reads TGTGCCAGCTCACTACAGACCCAAGAGACCCAGTACTTC. Complete variable domain (other parts from reference TRBV18 and TRBJ2-5): NAGVMQNPRHLVRRRGQEARLRCSPMKGHSHVYWYRQLPEEGLKFMVYLQKENIIDESGMPKERFSAEFPKEGPSILRIQQVVRGDSAAYFCASSLQTQETQYFGPGTRLLVL.

Remarks on this clone: A read error may produce the germline difference seen at one junction end. The V and J genes are TRBV9 and TRBJ2-7; TRBD2 aligns across 7 bases. From germline, CDR1 is SGDLS and CDR2 YYNGEE. This CDR3 has 10 residues. The CDR3 DNA follows: TGTGCCAGCAGACCGGGAAGCGGGGACTTC. This gives the protein CASRPGSGDF.

The CDR3 DNA is TGTGCCAGCAGAACTAGCTTTAATGAAAACATTCAGTACTTC. Translating gives CASRTSFNENIQYF. The rearrangement joins TRBV6-5 to TRBJ2-4, with D possibly being TRBD2 (6 bases). The V end was cut by 6 bases, the J end by 5 bases, with 14 bases between. In germline, CDR1 is MNHEY, CDR2 SVGAGI. The CDR3 is made up of 14 amino acids.

This clone was seen just once. V usage is TRBV25-1 and J usage is TRBJ2-5; D perhaps matches TRBD2 (6 bases). The CDR3 length is 16 residues. Germline CDR1 is MGHDK and CDR2 is SYGVNS. With 1 base removed from V and 5 bases from J, the gap between germline ends came to 17 bases. The CDR3 sequence: CASSESGAGRRETQYF. CDR3 bases: TGTGCCAGCAGTGAATCTGGGGCAGGGAGGCGGGAGACCCAGTACTTC.